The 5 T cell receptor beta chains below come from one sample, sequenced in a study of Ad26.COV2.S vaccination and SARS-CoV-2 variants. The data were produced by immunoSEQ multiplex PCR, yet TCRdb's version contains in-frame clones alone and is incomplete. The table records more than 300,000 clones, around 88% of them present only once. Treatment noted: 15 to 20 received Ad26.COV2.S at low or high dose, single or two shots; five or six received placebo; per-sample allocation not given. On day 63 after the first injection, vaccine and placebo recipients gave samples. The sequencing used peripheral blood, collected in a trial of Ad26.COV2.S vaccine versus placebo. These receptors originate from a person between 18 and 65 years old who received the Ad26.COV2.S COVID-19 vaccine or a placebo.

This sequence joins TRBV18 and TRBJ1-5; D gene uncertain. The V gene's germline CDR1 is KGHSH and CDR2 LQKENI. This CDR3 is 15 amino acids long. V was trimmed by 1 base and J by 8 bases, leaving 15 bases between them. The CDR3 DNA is TGTGCCAGCTCACCACAGGAGGCACCCCAGGAGCCCCAGCATTTT. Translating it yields CASSPQEAPQEPQHF.

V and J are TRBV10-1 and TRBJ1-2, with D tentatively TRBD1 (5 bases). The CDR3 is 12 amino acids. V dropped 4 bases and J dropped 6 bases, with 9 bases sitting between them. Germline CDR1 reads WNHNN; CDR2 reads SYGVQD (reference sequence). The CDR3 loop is CASSGGPDGYTF. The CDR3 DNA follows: TGCGCCAGCAGTGGGGGACCTGATGGCTACACCTTC.

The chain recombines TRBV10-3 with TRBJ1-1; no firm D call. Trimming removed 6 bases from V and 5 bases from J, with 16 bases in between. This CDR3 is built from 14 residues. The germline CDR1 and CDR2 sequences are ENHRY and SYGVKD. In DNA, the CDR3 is TGTGCCATCAGCGGGGATGGTGATCGAACTGAAGCTTTCTTT. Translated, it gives CAISGDGDRTEAFF.

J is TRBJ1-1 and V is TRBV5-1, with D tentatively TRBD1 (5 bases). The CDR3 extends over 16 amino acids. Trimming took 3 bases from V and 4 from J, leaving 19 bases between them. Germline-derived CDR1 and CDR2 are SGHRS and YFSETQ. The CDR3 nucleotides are TGCGCCAGCAGCTGGATATCCAGGGAGGGAGGCACTGAAGCTTTCTTT. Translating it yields CASSWISREGGTEAFF.

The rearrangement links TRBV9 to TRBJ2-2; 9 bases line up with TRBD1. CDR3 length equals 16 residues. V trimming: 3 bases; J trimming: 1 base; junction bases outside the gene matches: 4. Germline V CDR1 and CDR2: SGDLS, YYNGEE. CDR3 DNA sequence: TGTGCCAGCAGCGCTCCGGGACAGGGGAACACCGGGGAGCTGTTTTTT. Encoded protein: CASSAPGQGNTGELFF. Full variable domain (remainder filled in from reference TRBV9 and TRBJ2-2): DSGVTQTPKHLITATGQRVTLRCSPRSGDLSVYWYQQSLDQGLQFLIQYYNGEERAKGNILERFSAQQFPDLHSELNLSSLELGDSALYFCASSAPGQGNTGELFFGEGSRLTVL.